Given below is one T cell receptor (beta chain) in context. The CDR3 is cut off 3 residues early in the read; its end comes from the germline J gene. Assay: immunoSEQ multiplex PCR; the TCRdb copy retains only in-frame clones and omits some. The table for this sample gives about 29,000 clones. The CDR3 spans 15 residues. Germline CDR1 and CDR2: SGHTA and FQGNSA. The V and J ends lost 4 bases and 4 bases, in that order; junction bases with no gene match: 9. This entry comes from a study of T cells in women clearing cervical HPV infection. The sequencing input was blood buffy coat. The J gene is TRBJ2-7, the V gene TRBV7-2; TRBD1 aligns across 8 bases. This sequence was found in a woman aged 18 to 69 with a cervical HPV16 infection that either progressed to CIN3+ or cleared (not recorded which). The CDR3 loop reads CASSSGTGEWYEQYF. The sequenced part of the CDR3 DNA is TGTGCCAGCAGCTCGGGGACAGGAGAATGGTACGAG. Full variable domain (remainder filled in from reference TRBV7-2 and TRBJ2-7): GAGVSQSPSNKVTEKGKDVELRCDPISGHTALYWYRQSLGQGLEFLIYFQGNSAPDKSGLPSDRFSAERTGGSVSTLTIQRTQQEDSAVYLCASSSGTGEWYEQYFGPGTRLTVT.